The text below deals with one T cell receptor (beta chain). The CDR3 runs to 16 residues. V trimming: 5 bases; J trimming: 5 bases; junction bases outside the gene matches: 11. Germline assignment: CDR1 SGHNT and CDR2 YENEEA. The data were taken from a study of shared T cell receptors in the human thymus. Produced via immunoSEQ multiplex PCR; TCRdb's table is partial and in-frame only. The sample has hundreds of thousands of clones, 80% to 90% seen once. This same sample was also taken into another study, of human thymus T cells.

The gene calls are TRBV11-3 and TRBJ2-1; 8 positions agree with TRBD2. Sequenced material: thymocytes. This receptor was taken from a boy under three years old with a congenital heart defect. CDR3 in DNA: TGTGCCAGCAGCCCGTCCGTATCGGGAGGGAACAATGAGCAGTTCTTC. This codes for CASSPSVSGGNNEQFF.